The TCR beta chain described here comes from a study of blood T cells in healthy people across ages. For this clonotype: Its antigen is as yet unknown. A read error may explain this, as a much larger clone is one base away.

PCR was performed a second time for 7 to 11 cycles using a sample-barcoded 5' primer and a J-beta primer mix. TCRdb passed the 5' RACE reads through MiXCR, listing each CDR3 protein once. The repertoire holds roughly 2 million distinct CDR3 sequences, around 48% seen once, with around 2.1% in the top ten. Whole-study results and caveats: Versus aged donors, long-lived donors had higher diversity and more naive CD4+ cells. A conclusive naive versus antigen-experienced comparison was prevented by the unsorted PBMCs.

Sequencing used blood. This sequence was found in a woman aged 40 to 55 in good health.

CDR3 in DNA: TGCAGCGTTGAAAACCCTAGTGATCAAGAGACCCAGTTCTTC. Translation: CSVENPSDQETQFF. The chain carries TRBV29-1 and TRBJ2-5; D is unresolved. The J call may be wrong; the DNA end is better matched by TRBJ2-1. CDR1 and CDR2 from the germline V gene are SQVTM and ANQGSEA. The CDR3 has 14 residues.